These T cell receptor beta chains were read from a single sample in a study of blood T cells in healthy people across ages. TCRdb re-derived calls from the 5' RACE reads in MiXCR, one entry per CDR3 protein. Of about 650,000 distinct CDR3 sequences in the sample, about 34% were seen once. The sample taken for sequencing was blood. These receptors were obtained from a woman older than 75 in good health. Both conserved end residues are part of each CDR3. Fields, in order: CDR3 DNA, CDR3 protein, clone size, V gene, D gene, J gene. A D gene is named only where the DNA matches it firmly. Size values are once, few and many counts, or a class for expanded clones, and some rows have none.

cdr3_nt: TGCGCCAGCAGCTTGTGGGCAGGACCCAACCAAGAGACCCAGTACTTC
cdr3_aa: CASSLWAGPNQETQYF
clone_size: many
v_call: TRBV5-1
d_call: .
j_call: TRBJ2-5

cdr3_nt: TGTGCCAGCAGCGAACAGGACTCTCCTATGATCATCTCCTACAATGAGCAGTTCTTC
cdr3_aa: CASSEQDSPMIISYNEQFF
clone_size: .
v_call: TRBV9
d_call: .
j_call: TRBJ2-1

cdr3_nt: TGTGCCAGCTCACTAACCCACGCGGGTGGGGGTTTTAATGAAAAACTGTTTTTT
cdr3_aa: CASSLTHAGGGFNEKLFF
clone_size: many
v_call: TRBV7-8
d_call: .
j_call: TRBJ1-4

cdr3_nt: TGTGCCAGCAGTGAAAGGGGGTATTCCCTCTCTGGGGCCAACGTCCTGACTTTC
cdr3_aa: CASSERGYSLSGANVLTF
clone_size: few
v_call: TRBV2
d_call: .
j_call: TRBJ2-6

cdr3_nt: TGTGCCATCAGTGAGATCGGACGGGAAGCTTTCTTT
cdr3_aa: CAISEIGREAFF
clone_size: .
v_call: TRBV10-3
d_call: .
j_call: TRBJ1-1

cdr3_nt: TGCAGTGCTAGAGATCGAGACCGCAGGGGAAGAAACATTCAGTACTTC
cdr3_aa: CSARDRDRRGRNIQYF
clone_size: .
v_call: TRBV20-1
d_call: .
j_call: TRBJ2-4

cdr3_nt: TGCAGTGCTAGGAGGGACAAAGCTTTCTTT
cdr3_aa: CSARRDKAFF
clone_size: few
v_call: TRBV20-1
d_call: .
j_call: TRBJ1-1

cdr3_nt: TGTGCCAGCAGCTTAACGGGACAGGGGTTCACTGAAGCTTTCTTT
cdr3_aa: CASSLTGQGFTEAFF
clone_size: .
v_call: TRBV7-9
d_call: TRBD1
j_call: TRBJ1-1

cdr3_nt: TGTGCCAGCAGCTCGGGGACGGCCGGGACTAGCTTCGGCGACGAGCAGTACTTC
cdr3_aa: CASSSGTAGTSFGDEQYF
clone_size: .
v_call: TRBV7-8
d_call: TRBD2
j_call: TRBJ2-7

cdr3_nt: TGTGCCAGCAGCGGATCGGACGGTTATCAAGAGACCCAGTACTTC
cdr3_aa: CASSGSDGYQETQYF
clone_size: many
v_call: TRBV7-6
d_call: .
j_call: TRBJ2-5

cdr3_nt: TGTGCCAGCAGCTGGGTGGGGAATAATTCACCCCTCCACTTT
cdr3_aa: CASSWVGNNSPLHF
clone_size: .
v_call: TRBV7-9
d_call: .
j_call: TRBJ1-6

cdr3_nt: TGTGCCAGCAGCTTGGGTCCACAGGGGGGCTGGAACACTGAAGCTTTCTTT
cdr3_aa: CASSLGPQGGWNTEAFF
clone_size: .
v_call: TRBV5-5
d_call: TRBD1
j_call: TRBJ1-1

cdr3_nt: TGTGCCAGCTCATCATACAACTCCCTGGGTGAAGCTTTCTTT
cdr3_aa: CASSSYNSLGEAFF
clone_size: few
v_call: TRBV18
d_call: .
j_call: TRBJ1-1

cdr3_nt: TGCAGTGCTAGAGGAGGGGACAGGGGCATCATGAACACTGAAGCTTTCTTT
cdr3_aa: CSARGGDRGIMNTEAFF
clone_size: many
v_call: TRBV20-1
d_call: TRBD1
j_call: TRBJ1-1

cdr3_nt: TGCAGTGCTAGGGGGCCGAATATCTACGAGCAGTACTTC
cdr3_aa: CSARGPNIYEQYF
clone_size: many
v_call: TRBV20-1
d_call: .
j_call: TRBJ2-7

cdr3_nt: TGCAGTGGGAGGGCAGACGAGACCGGGGAGCTGTTTTTT
cdr3_aa: CSGRADETGELFF
clone_size: few
v_call: TRBV20-1
d_call: .
j_call: TRBJ2-2

cdr3_nt: TGCGCCAGCAGCTTGGTCCTTGGTCAGTTCTCGGGACATACCACCGGGGAGCTGTTTTTT
cdr3_aa: CASSLVLGQFSGHTTGELFF
clone_size: few
v_call: TRBV5-1
d_call: .
j_call: TRBJ2-2

cdr3_nt: TGCGCCAGCAGCTTGTTCCAGGGGGGTAGCACAGATACGCAGTATTTT
cdr3_aa: CASSLFQGGSTDTQYF
clone_size: many
v_call: TRBV5-1
d_call: .
j_call: TRBJ2-3

cdr3_nt: TGTGCCAGCAGCTTAGGGACAGGCGCGCTCTATGGCTACACCTTC
cdr3_aa: CASSLGTGALYGYTF
clone_size: .
v_call: TRBV7-9
d_call: TRBD1
j_call: TRBJ1-2

cdr3_nt: TGCAGTGCTAGAGCGTTTAGGGGTGGCTACACCTTC
cdr3_aa: CSARAFRGGYTF
clone_size: once
v_call: TRBV20-1
d_call: .
j_call: TRBJ1-2

cdr3_nt: TGCGCCAGCAGCCCGAGGGGCGGGGGGGCAATGGGAAATGAGCAGTACTTC
cdr3_aa: CASSPRGGGAMGNEQYF
clone_size: .
v_call: TRBV5-1
d_call: TRBD2
j_call: TRBJ2-5

cdr3_nt: TGTGCCAGCAGCCCGGGGGAGCGAGAAGGCTACACCTTC
cdr3_aa: CASSPGEREGYTF
clone_size: .
v_call: TRBV9
d_call: .
j_call: TRBJ1-2

cdr3_nt: TGTGCCAGCAGCCAAGAAGAAGGCACGCAGTATTTT
cdr3_aa: CASSQEEGTQYF
clone_size: many
v_call: TRBV4-2
d_call: .
j_call: TRBJ2-3

cdr3_nt: TGTGCCTGGAGTCATCAGAATGAGCAGTTCTTC
cdr3_aa: CAWSHQNEQFF
clone_size: many
v_call: TRBV30
d_call: .
j_call: TRBJ2-1

cdr3_nt: TGTGCCAGCACCTACCGGACCAGGGGAAGCAATCAGCCCCAGCATTTT
cdr3_aa: CASTYRTRGSNQPQHF
clone_size: few
v_call: TRBV28
d_call: .
j_call: TRBJ1-5

cdr3_nt: TGTGTCAGCAGCCATTCGGGACAGCGGAAGTTTCAGTACTTC
cdr3_aa: CVSSHSGQRKFQYF
clone_size: .
v_call: TRBV3-1
d_call: TRBD1
j_call: TRBJ2-7

cdr3_nt: TGCAGCGTTGCGGAGGGACAGGGGGCGAGGGGGCCCCAGCATTTT
cdr3_aa: CSVAEGQGARGPQHF
clone_size: .
v_call: TRBV29-1
d_call: TRBD1
j_call: TRBJ1-5

cdr3_nt: TGTGCCAGCAGAATCCACCCACCGGGGGCAGGGGATTCGAATAGCAATCAGCCCCAGCATTTT
cdr3_aa: CASRIHPPGAGDSNSNQPQHF
clone_size: many
v_call: TRBV6-2/TRBV6-3
d_call: .
j_call: TRBJ1-5

cdr3_nt: TGTGCCAGCAGTTCCCGGGACAGCACTGAAGCTTTCTTT
cdr3_aa: CASSSRDSTEAFF
clone_size: .
v_call: TRBV6-5
d_call: TRBD1
j_call: TRBJ1-1

cdr3_nt: TGCAGTGCCCAGGACGTTTACCAAGAGACCCAGTACTTC
cdr3_aa: CSAQDVYQETQYF
clone_size: many
v_call: TRBV20-1
d_call: .
j_call: TRBJ2-5

cdr3_nt: TGTGCCAGCAGCTTAACAGGCCAGGGAGAGACCCAGTACTTC
cdr3_aa: CASSLTGQGETQYF
clone_size: many
v_call: TRBV7-9
d_call: .
j_call: TRBJ2-5

cdr3_nt: TGTGCCAGCAGTTCTCAGTTCGGGAGGGATAGCAATCAGCCCCAGCATTTT
cdr3_aa: CASSSQFGRDSNQPQHF
clone_size: .
v_call: TRBV6-6
d_call: .
j_call: TRBJ1-5

cdr3_nt: TGTGCCAGCACCCCGGGCGGGACAGGGGCTCTTGCCTATGGCTACACCTTC
cdr3_aa: CASTPGGTGALAYGYTF
clone_size: few
v_call: TRBV28
d_call: TRBD1
j_call: TRBJ1-2

cdr3_nt: TGCAGTGCTACCTCGCTTATCCGTAGCGGGGGGCCGTCCAGTGAGCAGTTCTTC
cdr3_aa: CSATSLIRSGGPSSEQFF
clone_size: many
v_call: TRBV20-1
d_call: TRBD2
j_call: TRBJ2-1

cdr3_nt: TGTGCCAGCAGCCTGCCGTTGACGGAACAAGAGACCCAGTACTTC
cdr3_aa: CASSLPLTEQETQYF
clone_size: .
v_call: TRBV3-1
d_call: .
j_call: TRBJ2-5

cdr3_nt: TGTGCCACCAGTGATCCAGTGTACACAGATACGCAGTATTTT
cdr3_aa: CATSDPVYTDTQYF
clone_size: .
v_call: TRBV24-1
d_call: .
j_call: TRBJ2-3

cdr3_nt: TGTGCCAGCAGCCCGCAAAGGGTGCAGTACTTC
cdr3_aa: CASSPQRVQYF
clone_size: .
v_call: TRBV7-9
d_call: .
j_call: TRBJ2-5

cdr3_nt: TGTGCCAGCAGCCAAGGGATGACAGGGGGCGAGCAGTACTTC
cdr3_aa: CASSQGMTGGEQYF
clone_size: many
v_call: TRBV4-2
d_call: TRBD1
j_call: TRBJ2-7

cdr3_nt: TGCAGTGCTAGAGATATGGGGGCTTCTGGCCACACCTTC
cdr3_aa: CSARDMGASGHTF
clone_size: .
v_call: TRBV20-1
d_call: .
j_call: TRBJ1-2

cdr3_nt: TGTGCCAGCAGCCCATGGGACAGCGGCTCACCCCTCCACTTT
cdr3_aa: CASSPWDSGSPLHF
clone_size: .
v_call: TRBV14
d_call: TRBD1
j_call: TRBJ1-6

cdr3_nt: TGCAGCGTTGATACGGGGGCAGGCACAGATACGCAGTATTTT
cdr3_aa: CSVDTGAGTDTQYF
clone_size: .
v_call: TRBV29-1
d_call: .
j_call: TRBJ2-3

cdr3_nt: TGTGCCAGCAGTTTACCGGGGGCCGATAAGTGGACCCAGTACTTC
cdr3_aa: CASSLPGADKWTQYF
clone_size: .
v_call: TRBV28
d_call: .
j_call: TRBJ2-5

cdr3_nt: TGTGCCAGCTCACCATTCGGGGGACTAGCGGGAGGCTCCTACAATGAGCAGTTCTTC
cdr3_aa: CASSPFGGLAGGSYNEQFF
clone_size: few
v_call: TRBV18
d_call: TRBD2
j_call: TRBJ2-1

cdr3_nt: TGTGCCAGCAGCCCCTACAGTTTCCTTAATAATTCACCCCTCCACTTT
cdr3_aa: CASSPYSFLNNSPLHF
clone_size: many
v_call: TRBV12-3/TRBV12-4
d_call: .
j_call: TRBJ1-6